This T cell receptor beta chain stems from a study of graft-versus-host responses after intestinal transplantation. Study at large: Tacrolimus and steroids were given for two to three years to all recipients after anti-thymocyte globulin induction. Overall study results and limits: Early post-transplant HvG declines were associated with peak circulating GvH clone levels. Ileal or blood samples showed some GvH clones first, and such clones were also found in recipient marrow. The presence of high graft-versus-host to host-versus-graft clonal ratios in allografts characterized patients with graft-donor T cell macrochimerism.

Assay: immunoSEQ multiplex PCR; the TCRdb copy retains only in-frame clones and omits some. Here the sample spans 55,000 to 80,000 clones, 90% to 95% being singletons. The CDR3 has 15 residues. The germline CDR1 and CDR2 sequences are SEHNR and FQNEAQ (reference sequence). Trimming stripped 5 bases from V and 4 bases from J, with 14 bases between. Remarks on this clone: The antigen is undetermined.

V is TRBV7-9 and J is TRBJ1-4, with D tentatively TRBD1 (6 bases). The receptor comes from a human donor who was the organ donor for an intestinal transplant. The sample here was unstimulated CD8+ T cells sorted from spleen or lymph node cells, taken before transplant. In DNA form, the CDR3 reads TGTGCCAGCAGCGCCTGGACAGACCATAATGAAAAACTGTTTTTT. Amino acid sequence: CASSAWTDHNEKLFF. The whole variable domain, filled in from reference TRBV7-9 and TRBJ1-4, reads DTGVSQNPRHKITKRGQNVTFRCDPISEHNRLYWYRQTLGQGPEFLTYFQNEAQLEKSRLLSDRFSAERPKGSFSTLEIQRTEQGDSAMYLCASSAWTDHNEKLFFGSGTQLSVL.